The 19 T cell receptor beta chains given below trace back to one sample, sequenced in a study of blood T cells in healthy people across ages. The second PCR ran roughly 7 to 11 cycles with a sample-barcoded 5' primer and J-beta primers. In TCRdb, the 5' RACE reads were re-called with MiXCR into one record per CDR3 protein. The profile shows around 1.5 million distinct CDR3 sequences, approximately 42% of them singletons. Material for sequencing was blood. The source is a woman aged 18-29 years in good health.

This clonotype appeared a few times. The chain joins TRBV7-2 to TRBJ1-4, with TRBD1 as a possible D gene (5 bases). V was trimmed by 5 bases and J by 8 bases, leaving 21 bases between them. The germline V gene encodes CDR1 SGHTA and CDR2 FQGNSA. This CDR3 has 16 residues. CDR3 nucleotide sequence: TGTGCCAGCAGCCCCAGTCTAGCAGGGCCGCGGGAAAAACTGTTTTTT. Protein product: CASSPSLAGPREKLFF.

The rearrangement uses TRBV7-2 and TRBJ2-1; D might be TRBD2 (6 bases). Germline assignment: CDR1 SGHTA and CDR2 FQGNSA. The CDR3 sequence is 14 residues long. V gave up 7 bases and J gave up 5 bases, with 15 bases separating them. CDR3 residues: CASNGGLTNNEQFF. The CDR3 coding sequence is TGTGCCAGCAACGGAGGGCTAACCAACAATGAGCAGTTCTTC.

This clonotype has a handful of counts. The junction departs from germline at one end; a sequencing error may be responsible. This chain links TRBV5-1 with TRBJ2-7; TRBD1 might be the D (5 bases). This CDR3 is 15 amino acids long. CDR1 is SGHRS, CDR2 YFSETQ, per germline. CDR3: CASSLGSGASYEQYF. The CDR3 nucleotides are TGTGCCAGCAGCCTAGGCAGTGGGGCCAGCTACGAGCAGTACTTC.

The V gene is TRBV20-1, the J gene TRBJ1-2, with D perhaps matching TRBD1 (5 bases). The CDR3 is made up of 13 amino acids. Germline V lookup: CDR1 DFQATT, CDR2 SNEGSKA (reference sequence). V was shortened by 3 bases and J by 4 bases, with 12 bases between the two germline ends. This chain's CDR3 is CSARDVGLYGYTF. The CDR3 nucleotides read TGCAGTGCTAGGGACGTGGGACTCTATGGCTACACCTTC.

This clonotype was detected ten times or more. The chain is built from TRBV7-9 and TRBJ2-1; D unresolved. The V gene lost 5 bases and the J gene lost 7 bases, with 9 bases spanning the gap. The CDR3 runs to 12 residues. In germline, CDR1 is SEHNR, CDR2 FQNEAQ (reference sequence). CDR3 loop: CASSRGSNEQFF. In DNA form, the CDR3 reads TGTGCCAGCAGCCGTGGTTCTAATGAGCAGTTCTTC.

This clonotype was seen only a few times. A read error may produce the germline difference seen at one junction end. V and J are TRBV28 and TRBJ2-1, with D perhaps TRBD1 (5 bases). CDR3 length: 11 residues. Germline V CDR1 and CDR2: MDHEN, SYDVKM. CDR3 nucleotide sequence: TGTGCCAGCAGAGGACACAATGGGCAGTTCTTC. It specifies CASRGHNGQFF.

The J gene is TRBJ2-7, the V gene TRBV10-2, with D unresolved. Germline V gene sequence: CDR1 WSHSY, CDR2 SAAADI. The CDR3 sequence is 16 residues long. V lost 5 bases and J lost 6, with 23 bases in between. CDR3 sequence: CASSPIVQPLTLEQYF. In nucleotides, the CDR3 is TGCGCCAGCAGTCCCATAGTGCAGCCCTTGACTCTCGAGCAGTACTTC.

This clonotype was observed many times. This chain joins TRBV29-1 and TRBJ1-5; D is ambiguous. V dropped 4 bases and J dropped 2 bases, with 9 bases sitting between them. The CDR3 runs 13 residues. Germline loops: CDR1 SQVTM, CDR2 ANQGSEA. The CDR3 here is CSVGSGGNQPQHF. In DNA form, the CDR3 reads TGCAGCGTTGGCTCGGGTGGCAATCAGCCCCAGCATTTT. Using reference TRBV29-1 and TRBJ1-5 for the parts outside the CDR3, the full variable domain is SAVISQKPSRDICQRGTSLTIQCQVDSQVTMMFWYRQQPGQSLTLIATANQGSEATYESGFVIDKFPISRPNLTFSTLTVSNMSPEDSSIYLCSVGSGGNQPQHFGDGTRLSIL.

The chain couples TRBV30 to TRBJ1-5, with D tentatively TRBD1 (6 bases). This CDR3 has 17 residues. Germline CDR1 and CDR2: GTSNPN and SVGIG (reference sequence). The V end lost 5 bases, the J end lost 3 bases, and 23 bases lay between the germline ends. The CDR3 DNA follows: TGTGCCTGGGGACAGACGGGCCTGGGGGGTAACAATCAGCCCCAGCATTTT. Translating it yields CAWGQTGLGGNNQPQHF.

This clonotype was counted a few times. The chain couples TRBV6-2 or TRBV6-3 to TRBJ2-3; 14 nucleotides match TRBD2. CDR3 length: 17 amino acids. Trimming took 2 bases from V and 2 from J; bases not matched to a gene: 3. Germline V gene lookup returns CDR1 MNHEY and CDR2 SVGEGT. The CDR3 loop reads CASSYGTSGGNTDTQYF. As DNA, the CDR3 is TGTGCCAGCAGTTACGGGACTAGCGGGGGAAACACAGATACGCAGTATTTT.

The V gene is TRBV5-1, the J gene TRBJ2-6; 7 positions match TRBD1. CDR3 length: 18 residues. After removal of 3 bases from V and 0 bases from J, the junction contained 9 bases not matched to a gene. Per the germline V gene, CDR1 is SGHRS and CDR2 is YFSETQ. CDR3 protein: CASSSQTGVFSGANVLTF. In nucleotides, the CDR3 is TGCGCCAGCAGCTCTCAAACAGGGGTGTTCTCTGGGGCCAACGTCCTGACTTTC.

This clonotype was counted at least ten times. The junction does not match germline at one end; this may be a read error. The gene calls are TRBV12-3 or TRBV12-4 and TRBJ2-7, with D uncertain. The CDR3 spans 13 residues. In DNA form, the CDR3 reads TGCGCCAGCAGCTCTTCTACCGGCTACGAGCAGTACTTC. Translation: CASSSSTGYEQYF.

This chain joins TRBV6-5 and TRBJ1-4, with D maybe TRBD1 (6 bases). Trimming stripped 4 bases from V and 5 bases from J, with 20 bases between. This CDR3 spans 17 amino acids. The germline V gene encodes CDR1 MNHEY and CDR2 SVGAGI. The CDR3 region is CASSSTGYNLGNEKLFF. Here the CDR3 DNA reads TGTGCCAGCAGTTCCACAGGGTACAACCTTGGGAATGAAAAACTGTTTTTT.

This chain links TRBV5-6 with TRBJ1-6; TRBD1 aligns across 10 bases. The CDR3 sequence is 16 residues long. V was pared by 4 bases and J by 7 bases, with 8 bases of the junction left unmatched. The germline gives CDR1 SGHDT, CDR2 YYEEEE. The CDR3 region has the DNA TGTGCCAGCAGCCCTGGGACAGGGGAAACCAATTCACCCCTCCACTTT. Translated: CASSPGTGETNSPLHF.

This clonotype has just one count. The chain is built from TRBV14 and TRBJ2-3; a possible D gene is TRBD2 (6 bases). The CDR3 is made up of 12 amino acids. Germline-derived CDR1 and CDR2 are SGHDN and FVKESK. The V end was cut by 11 bases, the J end by 4 bases, with 13 bases between. CDR3 sequence reads: CALGLAPDTQYF. CDR3 DNA: TGTGCCCTCGGCCTAGCGCCAGATACGCAGTATTTT.

This clonotype has just a few counts. The CDR3 DNA reads TGCGCCAGCAGCTTGGGAGCCCCTGGCTATGGCTACACCTTC. This translates into CASSLGAPGYGYTF. The chain combines TRBV5-1 with TRBJ1-2, with unresolved D. V was clipped by 0 bases and J by 4 bases, with 10 bases between them. This CDR3 has 14 amino acids. The germline V gene has CDR1 SGHRS and CDR2 YFSETQ.

V gene TRBV6-5 combines with J gene TRBJ1-6; D possibly corresponds to TRBD1 (5 bases). The length of the CDR3 is 15 residues. Germline CDR1 MNHEY, CDR2 SVGAGI. Trimming pared 6 bases from V and 7 bases from J, leaving 16 bases between. CDR3 protein: CASRLQGRVNSPLHF. DNA of the CDR3: TGTGCCAGCAGACTGCAGGGCAGGGTCAATTCACCCCTCCACTTT.

The J gene is TRBJ1-5, the V gene TRBV20-1; TRBD1 is a possible D gene (6 bases). Per germline, CDR1 DFQATT and CDR2 SNEGSKA (reference sequence). This CDR3 is built from 13 residues. Trimming pared 6 bases from V and 3 bases from J, leaving 12 bases between. CDR3 loop: CSARTAYNQPQHF. CDR3 nucleotides: TGCAGTGCGAGGACAGCGTACAATCAGCCCCAGCATTTT.

The V call is TRBV9, the J call TRBJ2-1; 9 positions match TRBD2. The CDR3 loop spans 18 amino acids. Trimming took 4 bases from V and 4 from J; bases not matched to a gene: 15. CDR1 is SGDLS and CDR2 is YYNGEE in the germline V gene. CDR3 coding DNA: TGTGCCAGCAGCTCCCAACATCTAGCGGGGAATGCGTACAATGAGCAGTTCTTC. Protein product: CASSSQHLAGNAYNEQFF.